Each of the 18 T cell receptor beta chains below was sequenced from the same sample in a study. Via MiXCR, TCRdb re-called the 5' RACE reads, giving one row per CDR3 protein. The repertoire holds 35,000 to 50,000 distinct CDR3 sequences, with approximately 31% as singletons. Material for sequencing was memory CD4+ T cells sorted from a lymph node. The subset is: memory CD4+ T cells, CD4+CD45RO+CD25-. These receptors were collected from a female donor with breast cancer.

This clonotype was detected many times. As DNA, the CDR3 is TGCGCCAGCAGCTTGGAGGCTAGCTTTAGCCAAGAGACCCAGTACTTC. Its protein is CASSLEASFSQETQYF. The chain has TRBV5-1 and TRBJ2-5; D perhaps matches TRBD2 (5 bases). CDR1 is SGHRS, CDR2 YFSETQ, per germline. The CDR3 totals 16 residues. V was pared by 0 bases and J by 1 base, with 13 bases between.

The V gene is TRBV24-1, the J gene TRBJ1-6; D might be TRBD1 (5 bases). This CDR3 has 14 amino acids. The germline V and J ends were trimmed by 4 bases and 9 bases, with 12 bases remaining between them. The germline V gene has CDR1 KGHDR and CDR2 SFDVKD. The CDR3 DNA sequence: TGTGCCACCAGTGACGGGGGGTATGGTTCACCCCTCCACTTT. Amino acid sequence: CATSDGGYGSPLHF.

This clonotype was counted between two and nine times. CDR3 in amino acids: CSAREGSGSYNEQFF. CDR3 nucleotides: TGCAGTGCTAGAGAAGGGAGCGGGAGCTACAATGAGCAGTTCTTC. The chain joins TRBV20-1 to TRBJ2-1; 8 bases match TRBD2. The germline CDR1 and CDR2 sequences are DFQATT and SNEGSKA (reference sequence). The CDR3 loop spans 15 amino acids. The ends lost 0 bases at V and 3 bases at J; junction bases unmatched: 4.

This chain uses TRBV25-1 with TRBJ2-7; 10 bases agree with TRBD1. Losses at the gene ends were 5 bases for V and 2 bases for J; bases not matched to a gene: 3. The CDR3 totals 14 residues. Germline CDR1 is MGHDK and CDR2 is SYGVNS. This chain's CDR3 is CASSIGTGAYEQYF. The CDR3 DNA is TGTGCCAGCAGTATAGGGACAGGGGCCTACGAGCAGTACTTC.

The chain combines TRBV11-2 with TRBJ2-4; 7 bases match TRBD2. V shed 8 bases, J shed 7 bases, and the junction held 5 bases outside the gene matches. CDR1 SGHAT and CDR2 FQNNGV come from the germline V gene. The CDR3 is 12 amino acids. The DNA of the CDR3 is TGTGCCAGCGGGAGGGCTGGGAACATTCAGTACTTC. It is translated as CASGRAGNIQYF.

This clonotype was counted ten times or more. This chain links TRBV29-1 with TRBJ1-1; the match to TRBD1 covers 7 bases. The V segment lost 7 bases and the J segment 3 bases; nucleotides outside the gene matches: 5. Per the germline V gene, CDR1 is SQVTM and CDR2 is ANQGSEA. CDR3 length: 12 residues. The CDR3 is CSAGRGDTEAFF. CDR3 DNA: TGCAGCGCTGGCAGGGGGGACACTGAAGCTTTCTTT.

In its sample, this clonotype was seen a few times. V gene TRBV6-1 combines with J gene TRBJ2-1; 9 bases are shared with TRBD2. Germline V gives CDR1 MNHNS, CDR2 SASEGT. There are 16 residues in the CDR3. The V gene end was trimmed by 3 bases and the J gene end by 3 bases; junction bases not matched to a gene: 6. The CDR3 loop is CASSELAGDVYNEQFF. Here the CDR3 DNA reads TGTGCCAGCAGTGAGTTAGCGGGGGACGTCTACAATGAGCAGTTCTTC.

This clonotype was counted a single time. This sequence may be a read error, since a much larger clone differs from it by one base. V gene TRBV6-6 combines with J gene TRBJ2-3; 7 nucleotides line up with TRBD1. Germline V CDR1 and CDR2: MNHNY, SVGAGI (reference sequence). This CDR3 has 14 residues. Written as DNA, the CDR3 is TGTACCAGCAATGGACAGGTTGGGACAGATACGCAGTATTTT. Protein product: CTSNGQVGTDTQYF.

V and J are TRBV6-1 and TRBJ2-5, with 7 positions matching TRBD1. This CDR3 spans 16 amino acids. J was trimmed by 10 bases and V by 8 bases; bases with no gene match: 22. Germline CDR1 reads MNHNS; CDR2 reads SASEGT. The CDR3 loop is CASLTFPGQPKGDQYF. The DNA for the CDR3 is TGTGCCAGCCTTACCTTTCCGGGACAGCCTAAAGGGGACCAGTACTTC.

This rearrangement joins TRBV28 to TRBJ2-7; D gene ambiguous. Per the germline V gene, CDR1 is MDHEN and CDR2 is SYDVKM. V gave up 8 bases and J gave up 0 bases, with 11 bases separating them. The CDR3 length is 13 residues. For the CDR3, the DNA is TGTGCCAGCGAACGGGCCTCCTCCTACGAGCAGTACTTC. Translation gives CASERASSYEQYF.

The chain carries TRBV12-3 or TRBV12-4 and TRBJ2-7; 10 bases align to TRBD2. The CDR3 loop spans 13 amino acids. With 5 bases clipped from V and 6 bases from J, the junction kept 4 bases outside the gene matches. CDR3 protein: CASSLLAGFEQYF. The CDR3 DNA reads TGTGCCAGCAGTCTACTAGCGGGGTTCGAGCAGTACTTC.

J is TRBJ1-3 and V is TRBV7-2, with unresolved D. The CDR3 loop spans 13 amino acids. The germline V gene encodes CDR1 SGHTA and CDR2 FQGNSA. V was trimmed by 3 bases and J by 1 base, leaving 4 bases between them. CDR3 protein: CASSFGSGNTIYF. CDR3 bases: TGTGCCAGCAGCTTCGGGTCTGGAAACACCATATATTTT. Full variable domain (outside the CDR3, taken from reference TRBV7-2 and TRBJ1-3): GAGVSQSPSNKVTEKGKDVELRCDPISGHTALYWYRQSLGQGLEFLIYFQGNSAPDKSGLPSDRFSAERTGGSVSTLTIQRTQQEDSAVYLCASSFGSGNTIYFGEGSWLTVV.

The genes are TRBV9 and TRBJ1-2; 8 bases agree with TRBD1. The CDR3 contains 14 residues. Germline values: CDR1 SGDLS, CDR2 YYNGEE. The V and J ends lost 4 bases and 2 bases, in that order; junction bases with no gene match: 4. The CDR3 here is CASSQGQENYGYTF. Here the CDR3 DNA reads TGTGCCAGCAGCCAGGGACAGGAGAACTATGGCTACACCTTC.

The gene calls are TRBV20-1 and TRBJ2-7; TRBD1 agrees at 7 bases. This CDR3 spans 13 amino acids. Trimming took 8 bases from V and 6 from J; bases not matched to a gene: 13. Germline CDR1 and CDR2: DFQATT and SNEGSKA (reference sequence). CDR3 nucleotide sequence: TGCAGTACCCCGAGACAGGGAACGAGCGAGCAGTACTTC. As protein: CSTPRQGTSEQYF.

This clonotype occurred a few times. The chain employs TRBV3-2 and TRBJ2-1; the table names TRBD2, a call not compared with the DNA. TRBV3-2 is described as a pseudogene. The CDR3 extends over 14 amino acids. The CDR3 region has the DNA TGTGCCAGCAGCGGGAGGGATTCGGGCGATGAGCAGTTCTTC. Amino acid sequence: CASSGRDSGDEQFF.

This clonotype showed up many times. The chain employs TRBV27 and TRBJ1-1; D ambiguous. This CDR3 spans 14 amino acids. V dropped 6 bases and J dropped 0 bases, with 11 bases sitting between them. CDR1 and CDR2 from the germline V gene are MNHEY and SMNVEV (reference sequence). The chain's CDR3 is CASSHGSMNTEAFF. The CDR3, as DNA: TGTGCCAGCAGCCACGGTAGCATGAACACTGAAGCTTTCTTT.

The rearrangement joins TRBV6-5 to TRBJ2-3, with 8 nucleotides matching TRBD2. The germline CDR1 and CDR2 sequences are MNHEY and SVGAGI. The CDR3 covers 17 residues. The J segment lost 0 bases and the V segment lost 6 bases, leaving 11 bases of the junction unmatched. CDR3 bases: TGTGCCAGCAGGGAAGACAATAGCGGGGCGAGCACAGATACGCAGTATTTT. It encodes CASREDNSGASTDTQYF.

Regarding this clonotype: At one boundary the junction diverges from the germline segment, which might be a read error. The chain joins TRBV12-3 or TRBV12-4 to TRBJ1-2, with 12 bases fitting TRBD1. The length of the CDR3 is 14 residues. CDR3 nucleotide sequence: TGTACCAGCAGTTTAGGGACAGGGGGCGATGGCTACACCTTC. Encoded protein: CTSSLGTGGDGYTF.